These 28 T cell receptor beta chains came from one sample sequenced in a study of T-cell memory formation after mild COVID-19. From the 5' RACE reads, TCRdb called clonotypes with MiXCR, one entry per CDR3 protein. The sample carries 500,000 to 550,000 distinct CDR3 sequences, about 20% recorded once. Source material: PBMCs or a T cell subset sorted from them (not recorded which). All receptors derive from an adult woman who had mild COVID-19 (a few samples of this study predate the infection). Cell type and time point are not known.

The V and J genes are TRBV6-1 and TRBJ2-1, with TRBD1 identical over 11 bases. The CDR3 covers 16 residues. CDR1 and CDR2 (germline): MNHNS, SASEGT. Trimming removed 2 bases from V and 6 bases from J; junction bases left unmatched: 6. The CDR3: CASSERGQGAFNEQFF. The CDR3 DNA reads as TGTGCCAGCAGTGAACGAGGACAGGGGGCCTTCAATGAGCAGTTCTTC.

The V and J genes are TRBV19 and TRBJ2-1; the match to TRBD2 covers 7 bases. The CDR3 totals 14 residues. The V and J ends lost 9 bases and 4 bases, in that order; junction bases with no gene match: 9. Per the germline V gene, CDR1 is LNHDA and CDR2 is SQIVND (reference sequence). The CDR3: CASTGGTSYNEQFF. The CDR3 region has the DNA TGTGCCAGCACGGGGGGAACCTCTTACAATGAGCAGTTCTTC. The whole variable domain, remainder taken from reference TRBV19 and TRBJ2-1, is DGGITQSPKYLFRKEGQNVTLSCEQNLNHDAMYWYRQDPGQGLRLIYYSQIVNDFQKGDIAEGYSVSREKKESFPLTVTSAQKNPTAFYLCASTGGTSYNEQFFGPGTRLTVL.

The V call is TRBV19, the J call TRBJ2-2; no firm D call. Germline V CDR1 and CDR2: LNHDA, SQIVND (reference sequence). This CDR3 has 13 residues. V shed 3 bases and J shed 6 bases, with 8 bases lying between them. Here the CDR3 reads CASSIRGPGELFF. DNA of the CDR3: TGTGCCAGTAGTATCCGCGGTCCCGGGGAGCTGTTTTTT.

This chain joins TRBV12-3 or TRBV12-4 and TRBJ2-6; D not resolved. Trimming took 3 bases from V and 0 from J, leaving 9 bases between them. The CDR3 extends over 16 amino acids. The CDR3 region is CASSFLMYSGANVLTF. In nucleotides, the CDR3 is TGTGCCAGCAGTTTTCTGATGTACTCTGGGGCCAACGTCCTGACTTTC.

The chain combines TRBV4-1 with TRBJ2-7; D is tentatively TRBD1 or TRBD2 (5 bases each). The V end lost 0 bases, the J end lost 4 bases, and 10 bases lay between the germline ends. The germline CDR1 and CDR2 sequences are MGHRA and YSYEKL. This CDR3 is built from 14 residues. The CDR3 here is CASSQESGPYEQYF. The CDR3 DNA reads as TGCGCCAGCAGCCAAGAATCGGGGCCTTACGAGCAGTACTTC.

This clonotype was detected only a few times. The chain links TRBV27 to TRBJ1-3; no clear D. The V end was cut by 3 bases, the J end by 3 bases, with 9 bases between. Germline V lookup: CDR1 MNHEY, CDR2 SMNVEV (reference sequence). The CDR3 spans 14 residues. The DNA of the CDR3 is TGTGCCAGCAGTTTGCAGCCGGGTGGAAACACCATATATTTT. Its translation is CASSLQPGGNTIYF.

This clonotype came up many times. CDR3 protein: CASSLSSGGTGELFF. CDR3 coding DNA: TGCGCCAGCAGCTTGTCGTCGGGGGGAACCGGGGAGCTGTTTTTT. This chain connects TRBV5-1 to TRBJ2-2; 7 nucleotides align to TRBD2. The CDR3 spans 15 residues. Germline lookup yields CDR1 SGHRS and CDR2 YFSETQ. With 1 base clipped from V and 5 bases from J, the junction kept 5 bases outside the gene matches.

The V call is TRBV5-1, the J call TRBJ2-4; D may be TRBD1 (6 bases). The CDR3 spans 12 residues. Germline-derived CDR1 and CDR2 are SGHRS and YFSETQ. V was cut by 3 bases and J by 8 bases, with 9 bases left in between. The CDR3 sequence: CASSSDSHIQYF. The CDR3 region has the DNA TGCGCCAGCAGCTCGGACAGCCACATTCAGTACTTC.

This clonotype was found a few times. This chain links TRBV18 with TRBJ2-5; 8 positions match TRBD1. Trimming at V came to 1 base and at J to 3 bases, leaving 1 base not matched to a gene. Germline V gives CDR1 KGHSH, CDR2 LQKENI. The CDR3 has 14 residues. CDR3: CASSPQTGEETQYF. The CDR3 nucleotides are TGTGCCAGCTCACCACAGACAGGGGAAGAGACCCAGTACTTC.

This clonotype appeared a few times. The chain carries TRBV6-5 and TRBJ2-6, with D hard to call. Trimming cost V 0 bases and J 4 bases, with 10 bases left between them. The CDR3 runs to 16 residues. In germline, CDR1 is MNHEY, CDR2 SVGAGI. CDR3 sequence reads: CASSYSGPQGANVLTF. The CDR3 bases are TGTGCCAGCAGTTACTCCGGACCTCAGGGGGCCAACGTCCTGACTTTC.

This clonotype was counted ten times or more. The chain links TRBV7-9 to TRBJ2-7; 10 nucleotides align to TRBD1. This CDR3 is 15 amino acids long. Germline CDR1 reads SEHNR; CDR2 reads FQNEAQ (reference sequence). After removal of 6 bases from V and 1 base from J, the junction contained 6 bases not matched to a gene. In DNA, the CDR3 is TGTGCCAGCAGAGAGACAGGGGGCAGTTCCTACGAGCAGTACTTC. Protein product: CASRETGGSSYEQYF.

The chain has TRBV2 and TRBJ1-1; TRBD1 is a possible D gene (6 bases). V was trimmed by 5 bases and J by 7 bases, leaving 14 bases between them. The CDR3 covers 13 residues. The germline gives CDR1 SNHLY, CDR2 FYNNEI. The CDR3 sequence is CASSLSGVLEAFF. The DNA for the CDR3 is TGTGCCAGCAGTCTGTCAGGGGTTCTTGAAGCTTTCTTT.

In DNA form, the CDR3 reads TGTGCCAGCAGCGTAGTGGGTGGTTTGGGACTAGCATCCCAAGAGACCCAGTACTTC. Residues: CASSVVGGLGLASQETQYF. This sequence joins TRBV9 and TRBJ2-5, with 9 bases matching TRBD2. Germline V gives CDR1 SGDLS, CDR2 YYNGEE. The length of the CDR3 is 19 residues. Losses at the gene ends were 0 bases for V and 1 base for J; bases not matched to a gene: 13.

The chain uses TRBV11-3 and TRBJ1-1; 7 nucleotides align to TRBD1. V lost 5 bases, J lost 7 bases, and 4 bases stayed unmatched. CDR3 length: 12 residues. The germline gives CDR1 SGHNT, CDR2 YENEEA. CDR3 DNA sequence: TGTGCCAGCAGCCCGACAGGGATTGAAGCTTTCTTT. This sequence encodes CASSPTGIEAFF.

This clonotype was counted only a few times. This sequence joins TRBV7-2 and TRBJ2-5; 12 nucleotides agree with TRBD2. V was clipped by 1 base and J by 4 bases; unmatched bases: 7. The CDR3 loop spans 17 amino acids. Germline lookup yields CDR1 SGHTA and CDR2 FQGNSA. The CDR3 sequence is CASSLEWPSGGGETQYF. The CDR3 coding sequence is TGTGCCAGCAGCTTAGAGTGGCCTAGCGGGGGGGGAGAGACCCAGTACTTC. Variable domain in full (rest from reference TRBV7-2 and TRBJ2-5): GAGVSQSPSNKVTEKGKDVELRCDPISGHTALYWYRQSLGQGLEFLIYFQGNSAPDKSGLPSDRFSAERTGGSVSTLTIQRTQQEDSAVYLCASSLEWPSGGGETQYFGPGTRLLVL.

This clonotype showed up just a few times. The gene calls are TRBV6-5 and TRBJ1-2, with a weak D call TRBD1 (6 bases). This CDR3 has 13 residues. V was shortened by 6 bases and J by 8 bases, with 16 bases between the two germline ends. Germline values: CDR1 MNHEY, CDR2 SVGAGI. This CDR3 is CASSLTGLSGYTF. CDR3 sequence (DNA): TGTGCCAGCAGCCTTACAGGGTTAAGCGGCTACACCTTC.

This clonotype was seen once. This chain connects TRBV4-1 to TRBJ2-1, with 7 bases matching TRBD2. The germline CDR1 and CDR2 sequences are MGHRA and YSYEKL. The CDR3 length is 14 residues. The ends lost 1 base at V and 8 bases at J; junction bases unmatched: 5. The CDR3 bases are TGCGCCAGCAGCCAAGCGGGGGGACTCGATGAGCAGTTCTTC. Protein product: CASSQAGGLDEQFF.

The table lists this clonotype with a few counts. The V gene is TRBV12-3 or TRBV12-4, the J gene TRBJ2-2, with D possibly matching TRBD2 (6 bases). The ends were cut back, 3 bases at V and 7 bases at J, with 9 bases in the middle. The length of the CDR3 is 13 residues. The CDR3: CASSFRGNGELFF. The CDR3 DNA follows: TGTGCCAGCAGTTTCCGCGGGAACGGGGAGCTGTTTTTT.

In this sample, this clonotype turned up a few times. The rearrangement links TRBV7-3 to TRBJ2-3, with 14 bases matching TRBD2. From germline, CDR1 is SGHTA and CDR2 FQGTGA. V lost 4 bases to trimming and J lost 6 bases; unmatched junction nucleotides: 12. The CDR3 has 18 residues. Written as DNA, the CDR3 is TGTGCCAGCAGCTCCTACCTCGGGACTAGCGGGGGTGGGGATACGCAGTATTTT. The encoded protein is CASSSYLGTSGGGDTQYF.

The chain links TRBV7-9 to TRBJ1-1, with 9 positions matching TRBD1. This CDR3 has 15 residues. V shed 4 bases and J 5 bases; nucleotides not matched to a gene: 8. Per germline, CDR1 SEHNR and CDR2 FQNEAQ (reference sequence). The CDR3 DNA reads TGTGCCAGCAGCTATACCGGGACAGGGCCAACTGAAGCTTTCTTT. It is translated as CASSYTGTGPTEAFF. Full variable domain (rest looked up from reference TRBV7-9 and TRBJ1-1): DTGVSQNPRHKITKRGQNVTFRCDPISEHNRLYWYRQTLGQGPEFLTYFQNEAQLEKSRLLSDRFSAERPKGSFSTLEIQRTEQGDSAMYLCASSYTGTGPTEAFFGQGTRLTVV.

Many counts were recorded for this clonotype. This rearrangement joins TRBV7-2 to TRBJ2-3; the D gene is possibly TRBD2 (5 bases). In germline, CDR1 is SGHTA, CDR2 FQGNSA. Trimming pared 1 base from V and 10 bases from J, leaving 18 bases between. The CDR3 loop spans 15 amino acids. This CDR3 is CASSLVGRGSSPQYF. Here the CDR3 DNA reads TGTGCCAGCAGCTTAGTTGGTCGGGGAAGCAGTCCGCAGTATTTT.

The genes are TRBV5-1 and TRBJ2-2, with D hard to call. Trimming pared 4 bases from V and 4 bases from J, leaving 11 bases between. CDR3 length equals 14 residues. CDR1 is SGHRS and CDR2 is YFSETQ in the germline V gene. The CDR3 DNA sequence: TGCGCCAGCAGCCCTCTGGACGCCACCGGGGAGCTGTTTTTT. Amino acid sequence: CASSPLDATGELFF.

The chain combines TRBV18 with TRBJ2-7; 10 bases are shared with TRBD1. CDR3 length: 14 amino acids. Germline-derived CDR1 and CDR2 are KGHSH and LQKENI. Trimming at V came to 1 base and at J to 7 bases, leaving 4 bases not matched to a gene. CDR3: CASSPRRTGGEQYF. The CDR3 DNA is TGTGCCAGCTCACCACGGCGGACAGGGGGTGAGCAGTACTTC. The variable domain in full, with the rest retrieved from reference TRBV18 and TRBJ2-7, is NAGVMQNPRHLVRRRGQEARLRCSPMKGHSHVYWYRQLPEEGLKFMVYLQKENIIDESGMPKERFSAEFPKEGPSILRIQQVVRGDSAAYFCASSPRRTGGEQYFGPGTRLTVT.

This clonotype has just one count. V and J are TRBV11-3 and TRBJ2-1; possible D gene TRBD2, 6 bases. V was clipped by 2 bases and J by 6 bases, with 14 bases between them. The V gene's germline CDR1 is SGHNT and CDR2 YENEEA. The CDR3 runs to 15 residues. CDR3 in DNA: TGTGCCAGCAGCTTATTGCGGGGAAGGCTCAATGAGCAGTTCTTC. This codes for CASSLLRGRLNEQFF. The full variable domain, with the rest looked up from reference TRBV11-3 and TRBJ2-1, is EAGVVQSPRYKIIEKKQPVAFWCNPISGHNTLYWYLQNLGQGPELLIRYENEEAVDDSQLPKDRFSAERLKGVDSTLKIQPAELGDSAVYLCASSLLRGRLNEQFFGPGTRLTVL.

Many counts were recorded for this clonotype. The V gene is TRBV7-9, the J gene TRBJ2-7; TRBD2 might be the D (6 bases). V gave up 5 bases and J gave up 6 bases, with 8 bases separating them. Germline V gene sequence: CDR1 SEHNR, CDR2 FQNEAQ (reference sequence). The CDR3 length is 11 residues. The chain's CDR3 is CASSPGSEQYF. CDR3 DNA sequence: TGTGCCAGCAGCCCCGGGAGCGAGCAGTACTTC. The variable domain in full, with the rest retrieved from reference TRBV7-9 and TRBJ2-7, is DTGVSQNPRHKITKRGQNVTFRCDPISEHNRLYWYRQTLGQGPEFLTYFQNEAQLEKSRLLSDRFSAERPKGSFSTLEIQRTEQGDSAMYLCASSPGSEQYFGPGTRLTVT.

This chain links TRBV12-3 or TRBV12-4 with TRBJ2-5, with D perhaps being TRBD1 or TRBD2 (5 bases each). This CDR3 comprises 15 residues. Between the trimmed V and J ends, which lost 6 bases and 1 base, there was a span of 15 bases. CDR3 residues: CASSLNRGRQETQYF. CDR3 bases: TGTGCCAGCAGCTTAAACCGGGGCCGCCAAGAGACCCAGTACTTC.

This clonotype occurred a few times. The V gene is TRBV7-9, the J gene TRBJ2-4; 7 nucleotides line up with TRBD2. Germline V gene data show CDR1 as SEHNR and CDR2 as FQNEAQ (reference sequence). V gave up 2 bases and J gave up 0 bases; unmatched junction bases: 4. The CDR3 has 16 amino acids. CDR3 nucleotide sequence: TGTGCCAGCAGCTTATCGGGGGGATTAGCCAAAAACATTCAGTACTTC. It is translated as CASSLSGGLAKNIQYF.

There are a few counts of this clonotype. The J gene is TRBJ2-7, the V gene TRBV7-9; 8 bases fit TRBD1. Germline loops: CDR1 SEHNR, CDR2 FQNEAQ (reference sequence). V gave up 1 base and J gave up 4 bases; unmatched junction bases: 9. This CDR3 region has 16 residues. The CDR3 protein is CASSLDMTGVTYEQYF. The CDR3 region has the DNA TGTGCCAGCAGCTTAGATATGACAGGGGTGACGTACGAGCAGTACTTC.